This TCR beta chain appears in the sequencing data of a study of blood T cell repertoires in COVID-19. Only in-frame clones appear in the TCRdb table, and some are missing; sequencing was by immunoSEQ multiplex PCR. The sample holds 150,000 to 200,000 clones; roughly nine tenths are singletons and the top ten take roughly 9.7%. The CDR3 loop spans 14 amino acids. The junction had 4 bases not matched to a gene; V was cut back by 4 bases and J by 3 bases. The V gene's germline CDR1 is LNHDA and CDR2 SQIVND (reference sequence). What was sequenced was peripheral blood. This chain joins TRBV19 and TRBJ2-7; 9 nucleotides line up with TRBD1. This clonotype originated in a woman aged 55-69 years with COVID-19, enrolled during active disease. CDR3 coding DNA: TGTGCCAGTAGTAGACGGGACAGGGTCTACGAGCAGTACTTC. Its protein is CASSRRDRVYEQYF.